Each of the 5 T cell receptor beta chains below was sequenced from the same sample in a study of T cell responses to AZD1222 COVID-19 vaccine. Libraries were prepared by immunoSEQ multiplex PCR; TCRdb keeps only in-frame clonotypes and omits some of them. The sample holds over 100,000 clones, roughly four fifths seen once. The sample here was peripheral blood, taken on day 0 of AZD1222 vaccination. Source of these receptors: an adult in good health.

This clone was observed once. This CDR3 is CSVGTGYGYTF. The CDR3 DNA sequence: TGCAGCGTTGGAACGGGCTATGGCTACACCTTC. V is TRBV29-1 and J is TRBJ1-2; D remains unclear. The CDR3 is 11 amino acids. From germline, CDR1 is SQVTM and CDR2 ANQGSEA. V was pared by 4 bases and J by 4 bases, with 7 bases between.

This rearrangement joins TRBV7-2 to TRBJ1-2; unclear D gene. Germline V gene lookup returns CDR1 SGHTA and CDR2 FQGNSA. Trimming took off 4 bases at V and 5 bases at J, with 11 bases between the two ends. The CDR3 runs to 13 residues. The CDR3, as DNA: TGTGCCAGCAGCTCGAGGACTGTGTATGGCTACACCTTC. Translating gives CASSSRTVYGYTF.

V is TRBV6-2 or TRBV6-3 and J is TRBJ2-3; 8 positions match TRBD1. V shed 5 bases, J shed 0 bases, and the junction held 4 bases outside the gene matches. CDR3 length equals 15 residues. Germline V gene sequence: CDR1 MNHEY, CDR2 SVGEGT. CDR3 protein: CASSARTGSTDTQYF. Here the CDR3 DNA reads TGTGCCAGCAGTGCCCGGACAGGGAGCACAGATACGCAGTATTTT.

This chain links TRBV19 with TRBJ1-2; maybe TRBD1 (6 bases). The V gene lost 4 bases and the J gene lost 7 bases, with 13 bases spanning the gap. Looked up from germline, CDR1 is LNHDA and CDR2 is SQIVND (reference sequence). This CDR3 has 13 amino acids. The CDR3 spells CASSTTGAGGYTF. The CDR3 bases are TGTGCCAGTAGTACAACGGGGGCCGGTGGCTACACCTTC.

The V call is TRBV15, the J call TRBJ2-5; D unclear. The CDR3 runs to 14 residues. Trimming left V 0 bases short and J 4 bases short, with 9 bases between. CDR1 and CDR2 from the germline V gene are LNHNV and YYDKDF (reference sequence). CDR3: CATSRDPQLETQYF. As DNA, the CDR3 is TGTGCCACCAGCAGAGATCCGCAGTTAGAGACCCAGTACTTC.